Sequencing of this T cell receptor beta chain was carried out in a study of cytomegalovirus exposure and HLA in healthy donors. Study outcomes and limitations: Beyond CMV serostatus, there was no information to go on about immune exposure. Later analysis placed DRB1 highest and HLA-C lowest in TCR association rates, which differed by HLA locus.

The table lists this clone with a few counts. Its specificity is unknown. Primers for the PCR totalled 60 Vbeta and 13 Jbeta. Generated by immunoSEQ multiplex PCR, the TCRdb table keeps only in-frame clones and is missing some. The sample shows about 34,000 clones, roughly 80% of them seen only once. The germline V gene has CDR1 WSHSY and CDR2 SAAADI. Deletions cut 5 bases from V and 0 bases from J, with 6 bases between. This CDR3 is 13 amino acids long. Sequencing was done on a sample of PBMCs. The J gene is TRBJ2-3, the V gene TRBV10-2, with D uncertain. The clonotype comes from a woman between 18 and 29 years old in good health and CMV-seropositive. The CDR3 region is CASSLSSTDTQYF. The CDR3 DNA reads TGCGCCAGCAGTCTCAGTAGCACAGATACGCAGTATTTT.